These T cell receptor beta chains were read from a single sample in a study of blood T cells in healthy people across ages. MiXCR, applied by TCRdb to the 5' RACE reads, yields one record per CDR3 protein. This table holds about 780,000 distinct CDR3 sequences, 20% to 30% found once. This sample also appeared in a second study, on T cells of mothers and their children.

Specimen: blood. These receptors all come from a boy aged 5-17 years in good health. Each CDR3 is given with its conserved first and last residue. A D gene is named only where the DNA matches it firmly. For some rows the clone size is stated as once, few or many, or as a class when expanded; others skip it.

clone_size	cdr3_length	d_call	v_call	j_call	cdr3_nt	cdr3_aa
NA	16	NA	TRBV4-1	TRBJ2-2	TGCGCCAGCAGCCATGCGCTAAGGGGGGTAACCGGGGAGCTGTTTTTT	CASSHALRGVTGELFF
few	16	NA	TRBV29-1	TRBJ1-2	TGCAGCGTTGAAGATCCCAGGCCAAGAGCTAACTATGGCTACACCTTC	CSVEDPRPRANYGYTF
NA	18	TRBD2	TRBV5-5	TRBJ2-1	TGTGCCAGCAGTCACGGGACTAGCGGGGGATATTCTCCCAATGAGCAGTTCTTC	CASSHGTSGGYSPNEQFF
NA	15	NA	TRBV25-1	TRBJ1-4	TGTGCCAGCAGTGAAGAGAGGGCCTTTAATGAAAAACTGTTTTTT	CASSEERAFNEKLFF
NA	12	NA	TRBV20-1	TRBJ1-4	TGCAGTGCTAGTCTGAGAAAGGAAAAACTGTTTTTT	CSASLRKEKLFF
NA	16	NA	TRBV7-9	TRBJ2-7	TGTGCCTGCAGCTTAGAGGGGACACCAAACGCCTACGAGCAGTACTTC	CACSLEGTPNAYEQYF
NA	14	NA	TRBV12-3/TRBV12-4	TRBJ2-3	TGTGCCAGCAGTTTAGAGCGGAACACAGATACGCAGTATTTT	CASSLERNTDTQYF
NA	13	NA	TRBV5-1	TRBJ2-7	TGCGCCAGCAGGCAGGGGTCGGCTTACGAGCAGTACTTC	CASRQGSAYEQYF
NA	18	TRBD1	TRBV7-3	TRBJ2-6	TGTGCCAGCAGCTTACGGGGACAGGGGGCGACTGGGGCCAACGTCCTGACTTTC	CASSLRGQGATGANVLTF
few	13	NA	TRBV7-2	TRBJ1-2	TGTGCCAGCAGCTCCCCTGGGTTATATGGCTACACCTTC	CASSSPGLYGYTF
few	15	NA	TRBV7-6	TRBJ2-1	TGTGCCAGCAGCTCCCGGACAGGGAGGGAGAATGAGCAGTTCTTC	CASSSRTGRENEQFF
NA	15	TRBD1	TRBV7-9	TRBJ2-5	TGTGCCAGCACCACGCTCGACAGGGCTGAAGAGACCCAGTACTTC	CASTTLDRAEETQYF
NA	15	NA	TRBV25-1	TRBJ2-7	TGTGCCAGCAGCCAACAGGGATCGACCCTCTACGAGCAGTACTTC	CASSQQGSTLYEQYF
many	13	NA	TRBV4-1	TRBJ2-5	TGCGCCAGCAGCCAGCTACTTCAAGAGACCCAGTACTTC	CASSQLLQETQYF
NA	17	NA	TRBV5-1	TRBJ2-6	TGCGCCAGCAGCTTCCTATTGGGCTCCTCTGGGGCCAACGTCCTGACTTTC	CASSFLLGSSGANVLTF
few	15	NA	TRBV7-3	TRBJ2-3	TGTGCCAGCAGCTTAATAGGTGCAAACACAGATACGCAGTATTTT	CASSLIGANTDTQYF
few	17	TRBD1	TRBV7-9	TRBJ2-5	TGTGCCAGCAGCTTAAGGGGACAGCGGATGTACCAAGAGACCCAGTACTTC	CASSLRGQRMYQETQYF
few	15	TRBD2	TRBV7-2	TRBJ2-3	TGTGCCAGCAGCTCCCGGGGGGGCCTGCCAGATACGCAGTATTTT	CASSSRGGLPDTQYF
many	13	NA	TRBV11-2	TRBJ2-7	TGTGCCAGCAGCTTTTCCCGGGGTAACGAGCAGTACTTC	CASSFSRGNEQYF
NA	13	TRBD1	TRBV20-1	TRBJ1-2	TGCAGTGCCCGGGACAGGACGGACCATGGCTACACCTTC	CSARDRTDHGYTF
few	16	TRBD2	TRBV24-1	TRBJ2-5	TGTGCCACCCTGACTAGCGGGGGGGCCGAGGAAGAGACCCAGTACTTC	CATLTSGGAEEETQYF
once	15	TRBD1	TRBV24-1	TRBJ2-3	TGTGCCACCAGTGATAGGACAGGGGCCCCGGATACGCAGTATTTT	CATSDRTGAPDTQYF
NA	15	NA	TRBV27	TRBJ2-5	TGTGCCAGCACCTCCACTTGGGGCGGACAAGAGACCCAGTACTTC	CASTSTWGGQETQYF
NA	18	NA	TRBV5-1	TRBJ2-1	TGCGCCAGCAGCTTGGAGACGACAGATAGAAGCTCCTACAATGAGCAGTTCTTC	CASSLETTDRSSYNEQFF
few	13	NA	TRBV10-3	TRBJ1-1	TGTGCCATCAGTAAGGGAAGGAACACTGAAGCTTTCTTT	CAISKGRNTEAFF
NA	15	NA	TRBV3-1	TRBJ2-5	TGTGCCAGCAGCCAAGAGACCAGCAGGGGAGAGACCCAGTACTTC	CASSQETSRGETQYF
NA	16	TRBD2	TRBV7-2	TRBJ2-2	TGTGCCAGCAGCTATGGACTAGCGACGAACACCGGGGAGCTGTTTTTT	CASSYGLATNTGELFF
few	13	NA	TRBV10-1	TRBJ2-5	TGCGCCAGCAGTGAGCGGGGTGAAGAGACCCAGTACTTC	CASSERGEETQYF
few	15	NA	TRBV5-1	TRBJ1-2	TGCGCCAGCCAAGAGGGAAACGGGGGTTGGCATGGCTACACCTTC	CASQEGNGGWHGYTF
few	21	NA	TRBV15	TRBJ1-3	TGTGCCACCAGCAGAGATAGAGATCGCGACAGTTCTTCCTCTCGTGGAAACACCATATATTTT	CATSRDRDRDSSSSRGNTIYF
NA	13	NA	TRBV5-1	TRBJ2-7	TGCGCCAGCAGCCGGATCCAACAGAACGAGCAGTACTTC	CASSRIQQNEQYF
NA	15	NA	TRBV27	TRBJ2-1	TGTGCCAGCAGTTTTTGGGGGTCCTCCTACAATGAGCAGTTCTTC	CASSFWGSSYNEQFF
NA	14	NA	TRBV29-1	TRBJ2-5	TGCAGCGTTGAAGATCAAGGGTTGGGAGAGACCCAGTACTTC	CSVEDQGLGETQYF
many	13	NA	TRBV6-2/TRBV6-3	TRBJ1-1	TGTGCTAGCAGTCAGTCAGGCGACACTGAAGCTTTCTTT	CASSQSGDTEAFF
few	15	TRBD2	TRBV24-1	TRBJ2-5	TGTGCCACCAGTGATCCGCGGGGGTACCCAGAGACCCAGTACTTC	CATSDPRGYPETQYF
NA	12	NA	TRBV29-1	TRBJ2-5	TGCAGCGTTGATTCGGGGATCGAGACCCAGTACTTC	CSVDSGIETQYF
few	13	NA	TRBV7-2	TRBJ1-4	TGTGCCAGCAGCGAGGGGGGGCTTGGTAAACTGTTTTTT	CASSEGGLGKLFF
NA	16	TRBD2	TRBV5-1	TRBJ2-7	TGCGCCAGCAGTTCCTCTAGCGGGGCCCTCTCCTACGAGCAGTACTTC	CASSSSSGALSYEQYF
many	14	NA	TRBV27	TRBJ2-6	TGTGCCAGCAGTGAAAGCTCTGGGGCCAACGTCCTGACTTTC	CASSESSGANVLTF
NA	12	NA	TRBV20-1	TRBJ2-7	TGCAGTGCGCACAGGGAGGCTTACGAGCAGTACTTC	CSAHREAYEQYF
NA	12	NA	TRBV24-1	TRBJ1-1	TGTGCCACCAGTGTCCCCAGGGCTGAAGCTTTCTTT	CATSVPRAEAFF
few	11	NA	TRBV29-1	TRBJ1-2	TGCAGCGTCGAGGGGGGGGTCGGCTACACCTTC	CSVEGGVGYTF
NA	14	NA	TRBV2	TRBJ1-4	TGTGCCAGCCAACGGGACACGGGTAATGAAAAACTGTTTTTT	CASQRDTGNEKLFF
NA	15	NA	TRBV27	TRBJ2-5	TGTGCCAGCAGTACCCGGTGGGCGTCTCCGGAGACCCAGTACTTC	CASSTRWASPETQYF
NA	15	TRBD2	TRBV6-6	TRBJ2-1	TGTGCCAGCACCCCGTCTAGCGGGCATTACAATGAGCAGTTCTTC	CASTPSSGHYNEQFF
NA	13	TRBD2	TRBV7-3	TRBJ2-5	TGTGCCAGCAGCTTTAATCTAGCGGGAGCTAAGTTCTTC	CASSFNLAGAKFF
few	14	NA	TRBV12-3/TRBV12-4	TRBJ2-7	TGTGCCAGCAGTTCTCGACAGTCTTCCTACGAGCAGTACTTC	CASSSRQSSYEQYF
once	16	NA	TRBV3-1	TRBJ2-5	TGTGCCAGCAGCCAAGGAACGGTCGAAGCGGCAGAGACCCAGTACTTC	CASSQGTVEAAETQYF
few	14	NA	TRBV7-9	TRBJ1-3	TGTGCCAGCAGCCCCCGCGGGGCTGGAAACACCATATATTTT	CASSPRGAGNTIYF
NA	16	TRBD1	TRBV2	TRBJ2-7	TGTGCCAGCAGGCTCGCCGGACAGGCAAAGATATACGAGCAGTACTTC	CASRLAGQAKIYEQYF
NA	14	NA	TRBV10-1	TRBJ2-3	TGCGCCAGCAGTACCCTGAGGGCGGGGGATACGCAGTATTTT	CASSTLRAGDTQYF
many	16	TRBD2	TRBV7-9	TRBJ2-5	TGTGCCAGCAGCTCGATTCACGCGGGAGGGGTAGAGACCCAGTACTTC	CASSSIHAGGVETQYF